This TCR beta chain was recorded in a study of cytomegalovirus exposure and HLA in healthy donors. Study details: The same platform as the roughly 700 first-cohort repertoires was used for the 90 to 150 validation repertoires, a later analysis reported.

The CDR3 is made up of 18 amino acids. CDR1 is KGHSH and CDR2 is LQKENI in the germline V gene. Trimming removed 2 bases from V and 1 base from J, with 18 bases in between. TCRdb's table, derived via immunoSEQ multiplex PCR, lists solely in-frame clones and lacks some. The sample lists roughly 70,000 clones, around 95% occurring once. The study's findings and limits: Rarity characterized most TCR sequences, yet some public TCRs appeared in many donors. TCR clusters originating in the first cohort tended to co-occur in the 120 validation repertoires, according to a later analysis.

Comment on this clone: Its specificity is unknown.

The study drew the donors from its roughly 110-subject validation cohort, separate from the roughly 710-subject first cohort. The receptor comes from a man between 18 and 29 years old in good health and CMV-seronegative. The chain couples TRBV18 to TRBJ1-3; no firm D call. Specimen: PBMCs. The CDR3: CASSPRNEVTFSGNTIYF. CDR3 nucleotides: TGTGCCAGCTCACCAAGGAACGAGGTCACCTTTTCTGGAAACACCATATATTTT. Based on the CDR3 plus reference TRBV18 and TRBJ1-3, the full variable domain is NAGVMQNPRHLVRRRGQEARLRCSPMKGHSHVYWYRQLPEEGLKFMVYLQKENIIDESGMPKERFSAEFPKEGPSILRIQQVVRGDSAAYFCASSPRNEVTFSGNTIYFGEGSWLTVV.